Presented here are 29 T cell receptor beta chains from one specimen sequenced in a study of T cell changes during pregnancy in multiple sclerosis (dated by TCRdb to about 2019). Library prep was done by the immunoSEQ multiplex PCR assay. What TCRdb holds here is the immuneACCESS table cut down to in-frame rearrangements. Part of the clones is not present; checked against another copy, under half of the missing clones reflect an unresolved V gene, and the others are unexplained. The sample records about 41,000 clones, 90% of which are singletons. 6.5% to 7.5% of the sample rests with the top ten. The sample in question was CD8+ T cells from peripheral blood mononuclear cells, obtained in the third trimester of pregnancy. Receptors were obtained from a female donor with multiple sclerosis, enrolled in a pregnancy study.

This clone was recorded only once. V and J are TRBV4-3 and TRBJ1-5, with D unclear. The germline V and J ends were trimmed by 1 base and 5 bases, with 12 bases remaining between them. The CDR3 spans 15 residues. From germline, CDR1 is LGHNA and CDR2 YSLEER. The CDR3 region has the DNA TGCGCCAGCAGCCAAGGTGGGGAGTCCGATCAGCCCCAGCATTTT. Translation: CASSQGGESDQPQHF.

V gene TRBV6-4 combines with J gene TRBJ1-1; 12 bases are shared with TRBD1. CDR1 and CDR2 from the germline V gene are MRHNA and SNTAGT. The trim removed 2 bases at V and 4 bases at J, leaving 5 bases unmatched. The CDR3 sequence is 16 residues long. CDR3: CASSDKPGQGATEAFF. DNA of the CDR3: TGTGCCAGCAGTGACAAGCCGGGACAGGGGGCCACTGAAGCTTTCTTT.

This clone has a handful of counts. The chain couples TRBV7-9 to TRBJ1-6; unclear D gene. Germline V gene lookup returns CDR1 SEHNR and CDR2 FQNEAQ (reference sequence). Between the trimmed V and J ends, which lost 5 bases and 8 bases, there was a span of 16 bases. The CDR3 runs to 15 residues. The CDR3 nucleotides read TGTGCCAGCAGCACCTACACCGGGATTGATTCACCCCTCCACTTT. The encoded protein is CASSTYTGIDSPLHF.

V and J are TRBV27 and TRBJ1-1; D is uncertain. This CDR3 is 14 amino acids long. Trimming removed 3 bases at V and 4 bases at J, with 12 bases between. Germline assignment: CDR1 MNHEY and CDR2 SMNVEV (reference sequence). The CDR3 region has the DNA TGTGCCAGCAGTTTGGTTTCAACGGGCACTGAAGCTTTCTTT. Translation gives CASSLVSTGTEAFF.

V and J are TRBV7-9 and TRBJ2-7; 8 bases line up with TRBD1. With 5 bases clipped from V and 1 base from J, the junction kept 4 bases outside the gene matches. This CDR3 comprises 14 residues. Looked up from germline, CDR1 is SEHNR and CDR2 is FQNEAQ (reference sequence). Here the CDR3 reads CASSNRDRSYEQYF. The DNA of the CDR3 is TGTGCCAGCAGCAACCGGGACAGGTCCTACGAGCAGTACTTC.

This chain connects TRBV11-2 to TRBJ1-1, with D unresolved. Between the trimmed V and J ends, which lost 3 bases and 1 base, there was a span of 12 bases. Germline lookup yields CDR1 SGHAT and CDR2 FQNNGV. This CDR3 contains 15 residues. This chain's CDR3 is CASSFGREGNTEAFF. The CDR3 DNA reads TGTGCCAGCAGCTTCGGGAGAGAAGGGAACACTGAAGCTTTCTTT.

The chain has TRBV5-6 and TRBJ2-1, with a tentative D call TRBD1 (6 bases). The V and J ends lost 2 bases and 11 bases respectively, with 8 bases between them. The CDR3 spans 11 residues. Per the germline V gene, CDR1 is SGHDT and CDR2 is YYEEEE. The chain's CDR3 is CASSLGTKQFF. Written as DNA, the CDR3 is TGTGCCAGCAGCTTAGGGACAAAGCAGTTCTTC.

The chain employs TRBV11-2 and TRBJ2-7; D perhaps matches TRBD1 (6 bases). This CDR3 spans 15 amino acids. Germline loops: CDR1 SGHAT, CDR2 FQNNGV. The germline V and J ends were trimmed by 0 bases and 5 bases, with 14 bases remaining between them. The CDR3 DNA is TGTGCCAGCAGCTTAGACCAGACAGGCGGCCACGAGCAGTACTTC. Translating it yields CASSLDQTGGHEQYF.

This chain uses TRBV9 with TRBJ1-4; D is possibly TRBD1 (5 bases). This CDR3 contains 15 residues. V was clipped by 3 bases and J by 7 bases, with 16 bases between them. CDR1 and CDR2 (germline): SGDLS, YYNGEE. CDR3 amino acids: CASSATGGSGEKLFF. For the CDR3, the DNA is TGTGCCAGCAGCGCCACCGGGGGGAGTGGTGAAAAACTGTTTTTT.

CDR3 DNA: TGTGCCAGCAGCTCCCCGCGGGGAGATACCGCCTACGAGCAGTACTTC. It is translated as CASSSPRGDTAYEQYF. The rearrangement links TRBV7-9 to TRBJ2-7; D may be TRBD2 (6 bases). This CDR3 region has 16 residues. The germline V and J ends were trimmed by 4 bases and 2 bases, with 18 bases remaining between them. Germline loops: CDR1 SEHNR, CDR2 FQNEAQ (reference sequence).

Here the CDR3 DNA reads TGTGCCAGCAGTTCCATAGCTACAGGGAGACCCTACGAGCAGTACTTC. This sequence encodes CASSSIATGRPYEQYF. The chain combines TRBV27 with TRBJ2-7, with D tentatively TRBD1 (6 bases). CDR1 and CDR2 from the germline V gene are MNHEY and SMNVEV (reference sequence). The CDR3 is made up of 16 amino acids. Trimming stripped 4 bases from V and 2 bases from J, with 18 bases between.

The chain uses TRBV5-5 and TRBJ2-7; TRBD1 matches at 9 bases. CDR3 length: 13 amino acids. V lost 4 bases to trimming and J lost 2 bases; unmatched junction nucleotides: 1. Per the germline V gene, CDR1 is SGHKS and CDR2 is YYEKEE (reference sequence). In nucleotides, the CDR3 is TGTGCCAGCAGCAGGACAGGGGCCTACGAGCAGTACTTC. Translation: CASSRTGAYEQYF.

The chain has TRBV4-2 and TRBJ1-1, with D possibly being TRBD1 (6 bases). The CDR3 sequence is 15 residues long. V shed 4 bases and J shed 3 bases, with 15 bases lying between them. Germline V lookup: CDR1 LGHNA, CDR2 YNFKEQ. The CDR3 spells CASSLTQGLDTEAFF. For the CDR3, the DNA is TGTGCCAGCAGCCTAACACAGGGTTTGGACACTGAAGCTTTCTTT.

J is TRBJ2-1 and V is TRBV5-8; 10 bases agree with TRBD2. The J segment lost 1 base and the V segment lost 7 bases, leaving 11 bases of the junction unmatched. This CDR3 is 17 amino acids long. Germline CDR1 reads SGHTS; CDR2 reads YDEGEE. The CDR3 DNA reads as TGTGCCAGCGAGGGGCTAGCGGGGGATCTTTCCTACAATGAGCAGTTCTTC. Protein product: CASEGLAGDLSYNEQFF.

The CDR3 here is CASSLGEHVEWPQHF. Here the CDR3 DNA reads TGTGCCAGCAGCTTAGGCGAACACGTGGAGTGGCCCCAGCATTTT. The rearrangement links TRBV7-9 to TRBJ1-5; D ambiguous. This CDR3 is built from 15 residues. CDR1 and CDR2 from the germline V gene are SEHNR and FQNEAQ (reference sequence). Trimming cost V 1 base and J 9 bases, with 16 bases left between them. Full variable domain (outside the CDR3, taken from reference TRBV7-9 and TRBJ1-5): DTGVSQNPRHKITKRGQNVTFRCDPISEHNRLYWYRQTLGQGPEFLTYFQNEAQLEKSRLLSDRFSAERPKGSFSTLEIQRTEQGDSAMYLCASSLGEHVEWPQHFGDGTRLSIL.

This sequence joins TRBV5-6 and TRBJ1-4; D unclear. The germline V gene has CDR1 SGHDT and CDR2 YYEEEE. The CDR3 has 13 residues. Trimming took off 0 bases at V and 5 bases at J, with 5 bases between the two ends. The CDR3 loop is CASSLGQNEKLFF. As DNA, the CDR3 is TGTGCCAGCAGCTTGGGGCAGAATGAAAAACTGTTTTTT.

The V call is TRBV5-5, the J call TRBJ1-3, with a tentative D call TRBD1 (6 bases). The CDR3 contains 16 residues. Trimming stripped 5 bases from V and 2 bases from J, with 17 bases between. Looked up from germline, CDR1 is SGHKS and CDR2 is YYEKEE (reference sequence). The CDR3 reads CASSPEGVLPGNTIYF. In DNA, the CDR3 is TGTGCCAGCAGTCCCGAGGGGGTCCTACCTGGAAACACCATATATTTT.

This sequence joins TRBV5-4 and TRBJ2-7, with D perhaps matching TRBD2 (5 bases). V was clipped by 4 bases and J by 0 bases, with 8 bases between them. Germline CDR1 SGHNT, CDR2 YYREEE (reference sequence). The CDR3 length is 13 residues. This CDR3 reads CASSAGLSYEQYF. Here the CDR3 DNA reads TGTGCCAGCAGCGCGGGTCTCTCCTACGAGCAGTACTTC.

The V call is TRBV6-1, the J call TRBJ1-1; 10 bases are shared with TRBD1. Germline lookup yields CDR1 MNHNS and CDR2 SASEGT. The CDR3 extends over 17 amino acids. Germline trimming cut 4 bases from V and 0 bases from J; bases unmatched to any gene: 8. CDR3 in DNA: TGTGCCAGCAGTGCTACCGGGACAGGGGTCCTGAACACTGAAGCTTTCTTT. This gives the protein CASSATGTGVLNTEAFF.

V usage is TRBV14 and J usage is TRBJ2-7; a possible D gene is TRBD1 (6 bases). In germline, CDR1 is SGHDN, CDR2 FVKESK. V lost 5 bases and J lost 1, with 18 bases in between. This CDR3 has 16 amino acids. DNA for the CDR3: TGTGCCAGCAGCTCATACTACCGGGACATATCCTACGAGCAGTACTTC. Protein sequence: CASSSYYRDISYEQYF.

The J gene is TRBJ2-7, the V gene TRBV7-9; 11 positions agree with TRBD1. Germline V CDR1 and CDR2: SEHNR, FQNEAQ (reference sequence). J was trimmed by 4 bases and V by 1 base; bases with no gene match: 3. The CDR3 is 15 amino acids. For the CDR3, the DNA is TGTGCCAGCAGCTTAGAGGACAGGGGGCTTTACGAGCAGTACTTC. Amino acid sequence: CASSLEDRGLYEQYF.

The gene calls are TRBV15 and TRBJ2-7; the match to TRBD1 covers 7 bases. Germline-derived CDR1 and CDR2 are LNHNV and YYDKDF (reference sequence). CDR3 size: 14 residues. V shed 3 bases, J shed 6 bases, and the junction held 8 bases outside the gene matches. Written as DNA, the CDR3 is TGTGCCACCAGCAGCTCCGGGACAGTGGTCGAGCAGTACTTC. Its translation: CATSSSGTVVEQYF.

CDR3 nucleotide sequence: TGTGCCAGCAGCCCGGGACAGGGGTGGAATGAGCAGTTCTTC. This sequence encodes CASSPGQGWNEQFF. The chain employs TRBV2 and TRBJ2-1; 10 nucleotides align to TRBD1. Germline-derived CDR1 and CDR2 are SNHLY and FYNNEI. CDR3 length: 14 amino acids. The J segment lost 7 bases and the V segment lost 6 bases, leaving 6 bases of the junction unmatched.

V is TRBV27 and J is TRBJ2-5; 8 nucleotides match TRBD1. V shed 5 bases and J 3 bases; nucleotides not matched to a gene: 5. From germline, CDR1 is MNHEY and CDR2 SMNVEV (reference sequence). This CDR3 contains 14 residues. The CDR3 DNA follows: TGTGCCAGCAGTGAAACAGGGGGAGAAGAGACCCAGTACTTC. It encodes CASSETGGEETQYF.

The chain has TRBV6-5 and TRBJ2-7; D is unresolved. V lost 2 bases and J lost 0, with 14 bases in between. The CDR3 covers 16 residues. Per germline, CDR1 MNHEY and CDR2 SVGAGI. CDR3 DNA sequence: TGTGCCAGCAGTTACACCATACAGCTGAGCTCCTACGAGCAGTACTTC. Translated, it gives CASSYTIQLSSYEQYF.

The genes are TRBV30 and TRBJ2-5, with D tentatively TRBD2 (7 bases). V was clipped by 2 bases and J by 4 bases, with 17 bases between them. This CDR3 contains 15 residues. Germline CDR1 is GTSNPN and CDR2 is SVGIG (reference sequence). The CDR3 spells CAWSMGGGRGETQYF. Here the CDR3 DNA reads TGTGCCTGGAGTATGGGGGGGGGCCGCGGAGAGACCCAGTACTTC.

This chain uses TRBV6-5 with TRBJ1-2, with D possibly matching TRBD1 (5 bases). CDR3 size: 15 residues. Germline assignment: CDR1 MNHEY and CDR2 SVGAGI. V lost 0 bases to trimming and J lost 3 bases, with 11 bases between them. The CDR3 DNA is TGTGCCAGCAGTTACTCGGCAGGGCCGTACTATGGCTACACCTTC. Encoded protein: CASSYSAGPYYGYTF.

This CDR3 is CAWSVVSYEQYF. The CDR3 DNA reads TGTGCCTGGAGTGTAGTTAGCTACGAGCAGTACTTC. This chain uses TRBV30 with TRBJ2-5; D unclear. The end of the DNA fits TRBJ2-7 better, so the J call may be wrong. The CDR3 is 12 amino acids. CDR1 is GTSNPN and CDR2 is SVGIG in the germline V gene (reference sequence).

This chain's CDR3 is CASSYVVGANTQYF. The DNA of the CDR3 is TGTGCCAGCAGCTACGTGGTGGGGGCAAATACGCAGTATTTT. This chain joins TRBV7-3 and TRBJ2-3; a weak D match, TRBD1 (6 bases). CDR3 length: 14 amino acids. Germline V CDR1 and CDR2: SGHTA, FQGTGA. Trimming removed 4 bases at V and 7 bases at J, with 15 bases between.